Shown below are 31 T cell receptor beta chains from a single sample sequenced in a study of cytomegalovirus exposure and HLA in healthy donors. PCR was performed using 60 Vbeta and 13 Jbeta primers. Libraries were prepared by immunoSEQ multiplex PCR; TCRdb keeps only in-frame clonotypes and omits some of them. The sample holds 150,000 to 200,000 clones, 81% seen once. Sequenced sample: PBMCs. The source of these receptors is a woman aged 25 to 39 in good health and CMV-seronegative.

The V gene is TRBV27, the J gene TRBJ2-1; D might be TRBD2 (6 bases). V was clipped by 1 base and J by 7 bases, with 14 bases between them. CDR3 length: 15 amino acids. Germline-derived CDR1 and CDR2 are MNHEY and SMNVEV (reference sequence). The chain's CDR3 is CASSLFEGRYNEQFF. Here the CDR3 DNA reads TGTGCCAGCAGTTTATTTGAGGGGAGGTATAATGAGCAGTTCTTC.

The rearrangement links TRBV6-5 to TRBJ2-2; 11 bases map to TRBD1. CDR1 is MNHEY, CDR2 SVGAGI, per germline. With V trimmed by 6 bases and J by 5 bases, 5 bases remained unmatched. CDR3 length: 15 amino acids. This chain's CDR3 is CASSRDRGSTGELFF. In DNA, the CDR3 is TGTGCCAGCAGCCGGGACAGGGGGTCGACCGGGGAGCTGTTTTTT.

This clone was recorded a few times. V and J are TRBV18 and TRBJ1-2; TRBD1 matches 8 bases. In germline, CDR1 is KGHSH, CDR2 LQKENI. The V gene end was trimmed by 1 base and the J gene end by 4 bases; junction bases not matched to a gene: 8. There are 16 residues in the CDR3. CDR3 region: CASSPRTGHPLYGYTF. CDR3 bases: TGTGCCAGCTCACCACGGACAGGGCATCCCCTCTATGGCTACACCTTC.

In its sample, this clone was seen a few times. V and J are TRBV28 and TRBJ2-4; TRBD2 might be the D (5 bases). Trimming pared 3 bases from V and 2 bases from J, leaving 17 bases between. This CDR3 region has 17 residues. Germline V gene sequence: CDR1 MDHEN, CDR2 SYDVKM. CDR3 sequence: CASSFVGRGPPKNIQYF. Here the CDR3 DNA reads TGTGCCAGCAGTTTTGTAGGGAGAGGGCCGCCCAAAAACATTCAGTACTTC.

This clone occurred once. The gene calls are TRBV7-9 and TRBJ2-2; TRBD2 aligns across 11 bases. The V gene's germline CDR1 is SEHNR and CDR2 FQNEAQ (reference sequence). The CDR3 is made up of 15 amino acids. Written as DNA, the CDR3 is TGTTCCACCGCCTCTAGCGGGGGGCCGGGCGGGGAGCTGTTTTTT. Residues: CSTASSGGPGGELFF.

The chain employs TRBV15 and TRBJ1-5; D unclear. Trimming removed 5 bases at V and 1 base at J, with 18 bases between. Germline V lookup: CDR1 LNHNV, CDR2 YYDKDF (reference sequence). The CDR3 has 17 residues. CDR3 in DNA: TGTGCCACCAGCCAAACATCCGAGGCGCCAAGCAATCAGCCCCAGCATTTT. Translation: CATSQTSEAPSNQPQHF.

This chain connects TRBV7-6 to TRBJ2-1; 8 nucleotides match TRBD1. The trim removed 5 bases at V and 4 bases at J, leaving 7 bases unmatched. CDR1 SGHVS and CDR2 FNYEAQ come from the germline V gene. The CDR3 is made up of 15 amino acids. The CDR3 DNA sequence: TGTGCCAGCAGCAACGGACAGGGACATTACAATGAGCAGTTCTTC. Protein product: CASSNGQGHYNEQFF.

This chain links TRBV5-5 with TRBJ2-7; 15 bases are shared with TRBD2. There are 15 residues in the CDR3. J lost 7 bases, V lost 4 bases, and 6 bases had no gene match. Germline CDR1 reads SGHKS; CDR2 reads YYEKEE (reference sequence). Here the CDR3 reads CASSPGLAGGREQYF. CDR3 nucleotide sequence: TGTGCCAGCAGCCCGGGACTAGCGGGGGGAAGGGAGCAGTACTTC.

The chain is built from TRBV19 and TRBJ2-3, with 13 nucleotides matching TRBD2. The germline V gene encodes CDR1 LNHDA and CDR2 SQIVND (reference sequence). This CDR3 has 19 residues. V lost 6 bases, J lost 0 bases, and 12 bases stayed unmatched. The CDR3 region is CASRTRLAGGETSTDTQYF. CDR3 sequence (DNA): TGTGCCAGTAGGACCCGACTAGCGGGGGGCGAAACTAGCACAGATACGCAGTATTTT.

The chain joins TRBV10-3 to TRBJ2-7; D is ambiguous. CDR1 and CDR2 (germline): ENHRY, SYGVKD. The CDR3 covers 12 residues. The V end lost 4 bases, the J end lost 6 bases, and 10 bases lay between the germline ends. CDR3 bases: TGTGCCATCAGTGGGGCGCTTACCGAGCAGTACTTC. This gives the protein CAISGALTEQYF.

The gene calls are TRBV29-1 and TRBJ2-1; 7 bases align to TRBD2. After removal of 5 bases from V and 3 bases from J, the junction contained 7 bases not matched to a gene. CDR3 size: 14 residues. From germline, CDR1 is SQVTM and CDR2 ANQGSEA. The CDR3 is CSVRAGAHYNEQFF. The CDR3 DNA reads TGCAGCGTTCGGGCGGGAGCCCACTACAATGAGCAGTTCTTC.

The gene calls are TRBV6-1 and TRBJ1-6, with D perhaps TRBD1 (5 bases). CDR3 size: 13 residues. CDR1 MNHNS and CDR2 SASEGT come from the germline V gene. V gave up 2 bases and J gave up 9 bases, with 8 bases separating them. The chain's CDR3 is CASSESRASPLHF. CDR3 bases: TGTGCCAGCAGTGAATCCAGGGCTTCACCCCTCCACTTT.

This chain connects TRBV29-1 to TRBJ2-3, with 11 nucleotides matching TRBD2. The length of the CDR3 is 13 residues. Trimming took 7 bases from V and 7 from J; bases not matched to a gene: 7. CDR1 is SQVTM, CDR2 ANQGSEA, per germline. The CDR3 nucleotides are TGCAGCGCTACACTAGCGGGAGTATATACGCAGTATTTT. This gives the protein CSATLAGVYTQYF.

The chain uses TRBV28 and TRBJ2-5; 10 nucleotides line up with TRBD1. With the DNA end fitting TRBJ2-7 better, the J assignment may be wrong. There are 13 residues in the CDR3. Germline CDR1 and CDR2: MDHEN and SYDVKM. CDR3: CASSRDRGHEQYF. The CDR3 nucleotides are TGTGCCAGCAGCCGGGACAGGGGTCACGAGCAGTACTTC.

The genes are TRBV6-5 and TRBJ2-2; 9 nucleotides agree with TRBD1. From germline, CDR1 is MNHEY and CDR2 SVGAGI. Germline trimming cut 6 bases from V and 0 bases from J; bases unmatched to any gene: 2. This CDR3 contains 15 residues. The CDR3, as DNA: TGTGCCAGCAGAAGACAGGGGGCGAACACCGGGGAGCTGTTTTTT. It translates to CASRRQGANTGELFF.

The CDR3 DNA sequence: TGTGCCAGCAGGTATGCATCCGACAGATCCGAAGCTTTCTTT. Its translation: CASRYASDRSEAFF. This chain uses TRBV7-9 with TRBJ1-1; tentatively, D is TRBD1 (5 bases). V lost 6 bases and J lost 8, with 19 bases in between. The CDR3 totals 14 residues. Germline V lookup: CDR1 SEHNR, CDR2 FQNEAQ (reference sequence). Full variable domain (rest looked up from reference TRBV7-9 and TRBJ1-1): DTGVSQNPRHKITKRGQNVTFRCDPISEHNRLYWYRQTLGQGPEFLTYFQNEAQLEKSRLLSDRFSAERPKGSFSTLEIQRTEQGDSAMYLCASRYASDRSEAFFGQGTRLTVV.

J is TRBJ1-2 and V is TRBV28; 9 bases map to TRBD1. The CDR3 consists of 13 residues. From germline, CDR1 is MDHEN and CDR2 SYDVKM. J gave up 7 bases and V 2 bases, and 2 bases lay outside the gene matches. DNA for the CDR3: TGTGCCAGCAGTTTACGGACAGGGGCTGGCTACACCTTC. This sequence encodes CASSLRTGAGYTF.

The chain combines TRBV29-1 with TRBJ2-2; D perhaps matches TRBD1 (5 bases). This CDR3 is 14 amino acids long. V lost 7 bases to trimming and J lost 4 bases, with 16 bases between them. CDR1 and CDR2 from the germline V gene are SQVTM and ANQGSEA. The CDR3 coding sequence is TGCAGCGGCAGGGTAGACGGATTCACCGGGGAGCTGTTTTTT. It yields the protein CSGRVDGFTGELFF.

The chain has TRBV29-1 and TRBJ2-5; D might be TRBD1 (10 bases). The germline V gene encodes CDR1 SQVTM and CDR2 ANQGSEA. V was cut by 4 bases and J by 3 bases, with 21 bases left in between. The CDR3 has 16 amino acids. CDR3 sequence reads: CSVAPSGTGVEETQYF. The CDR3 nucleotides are TGCAGCGTTGCCCCTAGCGGGACAGGGGTTGAAGAGACCCAGTACTTC.

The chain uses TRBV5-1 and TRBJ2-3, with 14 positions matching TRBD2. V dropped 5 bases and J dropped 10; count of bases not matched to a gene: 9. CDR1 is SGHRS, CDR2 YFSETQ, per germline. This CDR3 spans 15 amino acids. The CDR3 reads CASRAPGTSGGSQYF. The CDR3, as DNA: TGCGCCAGCAGGGCGCCGGGGACTAGCGGGGGCTCGCAGTATTTT.

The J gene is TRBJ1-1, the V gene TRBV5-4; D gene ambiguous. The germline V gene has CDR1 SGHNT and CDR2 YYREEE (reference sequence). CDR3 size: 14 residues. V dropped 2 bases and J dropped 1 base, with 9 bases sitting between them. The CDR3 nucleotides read TGTGCCAGCAGCTTACCCCAGAAGAACACTGAAGCTTTCTTT. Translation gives CASSLPQKNTEAFF.

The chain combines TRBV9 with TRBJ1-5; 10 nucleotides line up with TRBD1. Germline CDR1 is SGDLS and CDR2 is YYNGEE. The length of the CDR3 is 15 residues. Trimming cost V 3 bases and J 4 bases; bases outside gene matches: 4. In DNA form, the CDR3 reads TGTGCCAGCAGCGAGACGGGACAGGGGAATCAGCCCCAGCATTTT. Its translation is CASSETGQGNQPQHF.

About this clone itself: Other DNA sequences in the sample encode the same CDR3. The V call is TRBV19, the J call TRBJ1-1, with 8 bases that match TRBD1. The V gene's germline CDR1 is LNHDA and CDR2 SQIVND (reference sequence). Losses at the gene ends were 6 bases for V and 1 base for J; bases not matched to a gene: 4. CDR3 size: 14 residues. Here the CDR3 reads CASSRGQGNTEAFF. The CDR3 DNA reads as TGTGCCAGTAGCCGCGGACAGGGGAACACTGAAGCTTTCTTT.

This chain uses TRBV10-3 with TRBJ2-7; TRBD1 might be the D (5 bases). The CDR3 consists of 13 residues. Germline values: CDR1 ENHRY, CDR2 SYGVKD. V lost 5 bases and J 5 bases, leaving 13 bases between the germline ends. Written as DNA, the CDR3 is TGTGCCATCAGTAGGGCCCAGGGAAACGAGCAGTACTTC. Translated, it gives CAISRAQGNEQYF.

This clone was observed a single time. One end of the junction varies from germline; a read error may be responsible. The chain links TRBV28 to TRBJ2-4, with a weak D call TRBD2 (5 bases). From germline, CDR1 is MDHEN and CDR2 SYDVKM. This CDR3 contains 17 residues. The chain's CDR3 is CASSLSMTGSSKNSQYF. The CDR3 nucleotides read TGTGCCAGCAGTTTATCCATGACGGGGTCGTCCAAAAACAGTCAGTACTTC.

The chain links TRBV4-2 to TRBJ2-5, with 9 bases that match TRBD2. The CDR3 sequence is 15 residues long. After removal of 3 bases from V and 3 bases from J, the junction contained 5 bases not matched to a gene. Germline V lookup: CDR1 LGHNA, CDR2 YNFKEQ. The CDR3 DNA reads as TGTGCCAGCAGCCAGTCGGGACTAGCAGAAGAGACCCAGTACTTC. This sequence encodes CASSQSGLAEETQYF.

In DNA, the CDR3 is TGTGCCAGTAGTCCTGACAGGTTCGTCGGGGAGCAGTACTTC. It specifies CASSPDRFVGEQYF. This chain joins TRBV19 and TRBJ2-7; possible D gene TRBD1, 6 bases. This CDR3 contains 14 residues. The germline gives CDR1 LNHDA, CDR2 SQIVND (reference sequence). Trimming removed 5 bases at V and 7 bases at J, with 18 bases between.

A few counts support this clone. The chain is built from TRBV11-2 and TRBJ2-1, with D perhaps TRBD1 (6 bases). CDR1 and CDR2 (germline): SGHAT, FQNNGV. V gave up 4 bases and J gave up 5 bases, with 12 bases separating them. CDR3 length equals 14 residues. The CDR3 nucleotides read TGTGCCAGCAGCTCCGTTTCAGGGGACAATGAGCAGTTCTTC. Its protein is CASSSVSGDNEQFF.

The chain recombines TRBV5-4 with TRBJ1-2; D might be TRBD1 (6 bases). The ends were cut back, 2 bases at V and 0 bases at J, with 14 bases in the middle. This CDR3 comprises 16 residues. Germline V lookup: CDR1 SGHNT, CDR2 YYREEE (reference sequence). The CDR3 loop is CASSFHQGTSNYGYTF. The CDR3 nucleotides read TGTGCCAGCAGCTTCCATCAGGGGACGTCTAACTATGGCTACACCTTC.

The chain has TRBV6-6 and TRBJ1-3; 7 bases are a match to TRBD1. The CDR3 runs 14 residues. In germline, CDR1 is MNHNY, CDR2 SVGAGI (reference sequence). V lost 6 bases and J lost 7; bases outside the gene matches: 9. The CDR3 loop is CASSLDRESNTIYF. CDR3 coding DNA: TGTGCCAGCAGCCTAGACAGGGAGAGCAACACCATATATTTT.

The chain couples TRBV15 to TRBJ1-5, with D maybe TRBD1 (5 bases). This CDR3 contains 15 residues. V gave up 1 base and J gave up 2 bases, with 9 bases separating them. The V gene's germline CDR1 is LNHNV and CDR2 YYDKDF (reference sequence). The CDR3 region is CATSRVSTGNQPQHF. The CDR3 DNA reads TGTGCCACCAGCAGAGTGTCGACAGGCAATCAGCCCCAGCATTTT.